These T cell receptor beta chains were read from a single sample in a study of shared clonotypes between healthy human individuals. Clones were read by immunoSEQ multiplex PCR, and TCRdb kept only the in-frame ones, dropping some. The sample gives about 510,000 clones, almost 97% of which show up once; about 0.057% is in the top ten. Sequencing was performed on naive CD4+ T cells sorted from blood. Every receptor here comes from a woman between 25 and 40 years old in good health. CDR3s include the opening cysteine and the closing phenylalanine or tryptophan. The D gene is left open where the match is weak. The size entry is marked missing in some rows and otherwise reads once, few, many or a size class.

v_gene	j_gene	abundance	d_gene	CDR3aa	CDR3nt
TRBV25-1	TRBJ2-7	once	TRBD1	CASSRFAGTGSTYEQYF	TGTGCCAGCAGCCGATTCGCCGGGACAGGAAGCACCTACGAGCAGTACTTC
TRBV10-3	TRBJ1-2	NA	TRBD1	CAISEGAGGYGYTF	TGTGCCATCAGTGAGGGGGCAGGGGGGTATGGCTACACCTTC
TRBV27	TRBJ1-2	NA	TRBD1	CASSYGGSTGTADGYTF	TGTGCCAGCAGTTATGGAGGATCAACCGGGACAGCAGATGGCTACACCTTC
TRBV28	TRBJ2-1	NA	TRBD2	CASPPRRGLAGLSSYNEQFF	TGTGCCAGCCCCCCCCGGCGGGGACTAGCGGGACTGAGCTCCTACAATGAGCAGTTCTTC
TRBV13	TRBJ2-7	NA	TRBD1	CASSEDRRSYEQYF	TGTGCCAGCAGCGAGGACAGGCGCTCCTACGAGCAGTACTTC
TRBV29-1	TRBJ1-1	NA	NA	CSVAGQGWTEAFF	TGCAGCGTTGCCGGTCAGGGATGGACTGAAGCTTTCTTT
TRBV11-2	TRBJ2-2	NA	NA	CASSLEHLGPPGELFF	TGTGCCAGCAGCTTAGAGCACCTTGGCCCCCCGGGGGAGCTGTTTTTT
TRBV5-1	TRBJ2-3	NA	TRBD2	CASIAGGGTDTQYF	TGCGCCAGCATAGCGGGAGGGGGCACAGATACGCAGTATTTT
TRBV2	TRBJ1-6	NA	NA	CASSLAEYNSPLHF	TGTGCCAGCAGTCTGGCGGAATATAATTCACCCCTCCACTTT
TRBV6-4	TRBJ1-5	NA	NA	CASSQHPEQPQHF	TGTGCCAGCAGTCAACATCCAGAGCAGCCCCAGCATTTT
TRBV28	TRBJ1-1	NA	NA	CASSRGADMNTEAFF	TGTGCCAGCAGCCGGGGGGCCGACATGAACACTGAAGCTTTCTTT
TRBV28	TRBJ2-1	NA	NA	CASINRGTPYNEQFF	TGTGCCAGCATTAATAGGGGTACCCCCTACAATGAGCAGTTCTTC
TRBV28	TRBJ2-7	NA	NA	CASSLPSVYEQYF	TGTGCCAGCAGTTTACCTAGCGTCTACGAGCAGTACTTC
TRBV19	TRBJ1-5	few	NA	CASSIKSGGNQPQHF	TGTGCCAGTAGTATTAAATCTGGCGGGAATCAGCCCCAGCATTTT
TRBV18	TRBJ1-2	NA	NA	CASSPGEEYGYTF	TGTGCCAGCTCACCAGGGGAGGAGTATGGCTACACCTTC
TRBV7-8	TRBJ2-5	NA	NA	CASRPVQGKETQYF	TGTGCCAGCAGGCCGGTGCAGGGTAAAGAGACCCAGTACTTC
TRBV2	TRBJ1-2	NA	NA	CASTSRGPTGYGYTF	TGTGCCAGCACTTCACGGGGGCCGACCGGCTATGGCTACACCTTC
TRBV7-9	TRBJ2-7	NA	TRBD2	CASSLGIAGTSYEQYF	TGTGCCAGCAGCTTAGGAATAGCGGGGACCTCCTACGAGCAGTACTTC
TRBV5-5	TRBJ2-7	NA	NA	CASSQRPGLGGEQYF	TGTGCCAGCAGCCAGAGACCCGGGCTCGGCGGCGAGCAGTACTTC
TRBV18	TRBJ1-2	NA	TRBD1	CASSQDRGEGGYTF	TGTGCCAGCTCACAGGACAGGGGAGAAGGCGGCTACACCTTC
TRBV6-5	TRBJ2-7	NA	NA	CASRPWTTTSYEQYF	TGTGCCAGCAGACCGTGGACTACAACCTCCTACGAGCAGTACTTC
TRBV6-1	TRBJ1-4	once	NA	CATPRTDDEKLFF	TGTGCCACCCCCAGGACGGACGATGAAAAACTGTTTTTT
TRBV2	TRBJ1-4	NA	TRBD1	CASSWDRGREKLFF	TGTGCCAGCAGCTGGGACAGGGGGCGTGAAAAACTGTTTTTT
TRBV28	TRBJ2-2	once	NA	CASSYFRAGELFF	TGTGCCAGCAGTTACTTCAGGGCCGGGGAGCTGTTTTTT
TRBV18	TRBJ2-1	NA	NA	CASSPGSRALSSYNEQFF	TGTGCCAGCTCACCAGGATCCCGGGCCTTGAGCTCCTACAATGAGCAGTTCTTC
TRBV28	TRBJ1-2	once	NA	CASSLARWVRGYTF	TGTGCCAGCAGTTTAGCCAGATGGGTTCGCGGCTACACCTTC
TRBV28	TRBJ2-1	NA	NA	CASSPGTFSYNEQFF	TGTGCCAGCAGTCCAGGGACCTTCTCCTACAATGAGCAGTTCTTC
TRBV5-1	TRBJ2-7	NA	NA	CASSSLGNIYEQYF	TGCGCCAGCAGCTCGCTAGGGAACATCTACGAGCAGTACTTC
TRBV27	TRBJ1-1	NA	NA	CASSFGLNTEAFF	TGTGCCAGCAGTTTCGGCCTGAACACTGAAGCTTTCTTT
TRBV11-3	TRBJ1-1	NA	NA	CASSLVTNTEAFF	TGTGCCAGCAGCTTAGTAACGAACACTGAAGCTTTCTTT
TRBV6-6	TRBJ2-7	NA	TRBD1	CASSYPTGDTSYEQYF	TGTGCCAGCAGTTACCCGACAGGGGACACTTCCTACGAGCAGTACTTC
TRBV19	TRBJ2-7	NA	NA	CASSSRGRKPYEQYF	TGTGCCAGCTCATCAAGAGGGCGGAAGCCCTACGAGCAGTACTTC
TRBV30	TRBJ2-7	NA	TRBD1	CAWSGQGDYEQYF	TGTGCCTGGAGTGGGCAGGGGGACTACGAGCAGTACTTC
TRBV7-3	TRBJ2-3	NA	NA	CASSFRGLSTDTQYF	TGTGCCAGCAGCTTCAGGGGCCTTAGCACAGATACGCAGTATTTT
TRBV6-6	TRBJ2-5	NA	NA	CASINRQERRTQYF	TGTGCCAGCATAAACCGACAGGAACGAAGGACCCAGTACTTC
TRBV4-1	TRBJ2-5	NA	TRBD2	CASSLTPGLAGVETQYF	TGCGCCAGCAGCCTCACCCCGGGACTAGCGGGAGTGGAGACCCAGTACTTC
TRBV7-9	TRBJ2-7	NA	TRBD2	CASSLVLAGTYEQYF	TGTGCCAGCAGCTTAGTACTAGCGGGAACTTACGAGCAGTACTTC
TRBV9	TRBJ2-6	NA	NA	CASSVDWISGANVLTF	TGTGCCAGCAGCGTAGATTGGATCTCTGGGGCCAACGTCCTGACTTTC
TRBV7-9	TRBJ2-3	NA	TRBD1	CASSLATGTASTDTQYF	TGTGCCAGCAGCTTAGCGACCGGGACAGCTAGCACAGATACGCAGTATTTT
TRBV5-4	TRBJ2-1	NA	TRBD2	CASSLTSGTYNEQFF	TGTGCCAGCAGCTTGACTAGCGGGACTTACAATGAGCAGTTCTTC